This T cell receptor beta chain was sequenced in a study of molecular identifiers for immune sequencing clone quantification. Whole-study context: In replicates, RNA taken from around 20,000 or 100,000 naive CD8 cells was divided five ways, and four portions underwent sequencing. Findings and limits, study-wide: Identical TCR molecules can share a barcode, and this sharing could underestimate highly expanded clone sizes. Clones of above 20 RNA copies carried over 99% of effector molecules; in naive cells they carried under 1%. Jurkat TCR RNA that was spiked in from one cell was reportedly detectable among 750,000 to 1,000,000 naive cells.

TCRdb fed the PCR reads into MiXCR, producing one record per CDR3 protein. The sample records about 89,000 distinct CDR3 sequences, around 19% being singletons. The CDR3 sequence is 15 residues long. V shed 4 bases and J shed 7 bases, with 18 bases lying between them. CDR1 and CDR2 from the germline V gene are SNHLY and FYNNEI. In its sample, this clonotype was seen many times. What it binds is not known. The chain is built from TRBV2 and TRBJ2-3; D gene ambiguous. The clonotype originates from a human donor in good health. Some libraries in this study had Jurkat cell RNA spiked in. Sequencing was done on a sample of naive CD8+ T cells from blood, with Jurkat cell RNA spiked in. This sample's subset: FACS-sorted CD8+CD4-CCR7+CD45RA+ naive T cells. The CDR3: CASSVGVARLNTQYF. CDR3 DNA: TGTGCCAGCAGTGTTGGAGTGGCCAGGCTAAATACGCAGTATTTT.